The T cell receptor (beta chain) described here comes from a study of shared clonotypes between healthy human individuals (dated by TCRdb to 2019 to 2021). Background on the whole study: The cohort comprised a couple of women and a few men aged 18 to 49 years. For each donor, CD4 naive and CD4 memory were each given three plates, CD8 naive was given two plates, and CD8 memory was given one plate. To estimate repertoire size and how much clonotypes are shared between individuals, the study performed deep sequencing of blood TCR repertoires from roughly five healthy adults. Libraries were prepared and TCR repertoires were sequenced by different laboratories using diverse techniques, in order to increase sequencing depth and limit assay-specific biases. Each donor's leukapheresis produced roughly between roughly 0.85 and 10 billion PBMCs.

For the CD8 naive samples, CD45RO-negative cells were positively selected for CCR7, yielding a CD45RA+CCR7+ population from which TemRA cells were excluded. Donors were healthy HIV-negative adults with no recently reported acute infections or vaccinations. Every donor was a Caucasian adult living in Nashville, Tennessee, USA. After blood collection by leukapheresis, PBMCs were isolated using Ficoll-Histopaque density gradient centrifugation and then cryopreserved in the vapor phase of liquid nitrogen. Analytical flow cytometry was used to check the purity and quantity of every magnetically sorted T cell population. Genomic DNA was isolated from every sorted fraction and measured by UV absorbance on a Nanodrop 2000c. Cut back by 5 bases and 2 bases, the V and J ends lie 16 bases apart. From the cysteine through the phenylalanine, the CDR3 covers 15 amino acids. The sequence is cut down to CDR3 DNA, 45 bases in frame from base 1. Sequences SGHVS (CDR1) and FNYEAQ (CDR2) are obtained from the germline V gene.

Of note for this clone: Its antigen is unknown. No base quality values were provided; no much bigger clone lies one nucleotide off.

Using the deep immunoSEQ assay, TCR CDR3 regions were amplified from genomic DNA by multiplex PCR. Extracted genomic DNA from each cell subset was spread evenly across all wells of several immunoSEQ 96-well plates, with each plate serving as a replicate. Each replicate PCR for sorted subsets received around 0.2 ug genomic DNA, equal to roughly 30,000 T cell genomes. Purified libraries were measured with a Qubit 3.0 fluorometer, size-checked on a Bioanalyzer 2100, and measured again with the KAPA Library Quantification kit. Every immunoSEQ 96-well plate was sequenced on a dedicated single-read 150-cycle Illumina NextSeq 550 flow cell. The authors' pipeline ran thus. The immunoSEQ output contained only junctional sequences without quality scores, so filtering could not match that applied to full-length reads. To assign V/J genes and CDR3, sequences were annotated using PyIR, a Python wrapper for IgBLAST v1.9, with IMGT germline references. Reads with weak V/J assignments (E-value above 1e-6), missing CDR3, stop codons, out-of-frame junctions, or ambiguous translated residues were removed. A V3J clonotype was defined by an identical inferred V gene, J gene, and CDR3 amino acid sequence. The percentage overlap between two repertoires was calculated by dividing the number of shared unique clonotypes by the size of the smaller repertoire. Richness of each repertoire was evaluated using RTK rarefaction, the Chao1 estimator, and Recon v2.1 estimates of unobserved clonotypes. OLGA was used to compute generation probabilities for all TCRbeta clonotypes that the gDNA method yielded from a handful of donors. Drawn from immuneACCESS, this table holds only the in-frame rearrangements with V and J called that TCRdb kept. Clones are partly lost; checked studies trace under half to an unresolved V gene and leave the rest unexplained. The V and J calls and clone size come from that table; D and trimming were worked out from the DNA. The sample table contains fewer than 800,000 clones; only one count was recorded for 92% of them. Approximately 25% of the sample is taken by the ten largest.

What the study reported, not specific to this receptor: Naive subsets generally had larger estimated clonotype richness than memory subsets did. Based on pairwise subsampling, the degree of clonotype sharing among donors was expected to be affected by sequencing depth. The small number of donors limited the genetic and exposure-history diversity represented. Rarefaction of sorted-subset datasets indicated incomplete sequencing despite the large sequencing depth. Compared with non-shared clonotypes, the clonotypes found in all four sorted-subset donors had higher generation probabilities. Sharing across a few donors was observed for about 5% of naive CD4, less than 4% of naive CD8, 2% to 2.5% of memory CD4, and about 0.4% of memory CD8 clonotypes. Sampling was restricted to blood, and TCR repertoires in tissue are likely to differ from TCR repertoires in blood.

The TCR was taken from a man younger than 40 in good health. The V and J genes are TRBV7-6 and TRBJ2-7, with no confident D gene call. Sequencing was performed on naive CD8+ T cells sorted from blood. The cell subset or site label, read with the paper, signifies: CD45RA+CCR7+. The CDR3 amino acid sequence is: CASSPIQPIAYEQYF. The sequenced DNA: TGTGCCAGCAGCCCTATCCAGCCGATAGCCTACGAGCAGTACTTC. With all but the CDR3 taken from the reference TRBV7-6 and TRBJ2-7 genes, the full variable domain is: GAGVSQSPRYKVTKRGQDVALRCDPISGHVSLYWYRQALGQGPEFLTYFNYEAQQDKSGLPNDRFSAERPEGSISTLTIQRTEQRDSAMYRCASSPIQPIAYEQYFGPGTRLTVT.